This T cell receptor beta chain emerged from a study of T cell responses to AZD1222 COVID-19 vaccine. Overall study results and limits: Epitopes outside B.1.351 and B.1.1.7 mutated regions reportedly drew nearly half of spike TCRs.

CDR1 and CDR2 (germline): SGHVS, FQNEAQ. Trimming pared 2 bases from V and 1 base from J, leaving 6 bases between. CDR3 size: 13 residues. The data were produced by immunoSEQ multiplex PCR, yet TCRdb's version contains in-frame clones alone and is incomplete. The sample gives roughly 150,000 clones, roughly nine tenths of which show up once; less than 1.5% is in the top ten. Second-dose intervals near 4 or 12 weeks were combined. Of note for this clone: Its antigen is unidentified.

The J gene is TRBJ2-7, the V gene TRBV7-8; D ambiguous. The sequence was collected from an adult who received the AZD1222 COVID-19 vaccine. The sequences come from peripheral blood, collected 28 days after the second AZD1222 dose. CDR3 sequence: CASSLISSYEQYF. DNA for the CDR3: TGTGCCAGCAGCTTAATCAGTTCCTACGAGCAGTACTTC.